The next 15 T cell receptor beta chains were all read from a single sample in a study of T-cell reconstitution after alpha-beta-depleted transplantation in children. This sample's TCRbeta library carried unique molecular identifier barcodes. Via MiXCR, TCRdb re-called the PCR reads, giving one row per CDR3 protein. The sample has roughly 420,000 distinct CDR3 sequences; 15% to 20% are singletons. The sequencing used PBMCs, mostly from graft donor cells, collected 360 days after TCRalphabeta/CD19-depleted stem cell transplant. Source of these receptors: a boy in the first two years of life who had a stem cell transplant for Wiskott-Aldrich syndrome, so the T cells may come from the graft donor.

The chain employs TRBV14 and TRBJ2-1, with 11 nucleotides matching TRBD2. The germline CDR1 and CDR2 sequences are SGHDN and FVKESK. The CDR3 loop spans 19 amino acids. The ends lost 0 bases at V and 4 bases at J; junction bases unmatched: 11. DNA for the CDR3: TGTGCCAGCAGCCAAGAGTGGCTAGCGGGAGGCCTCCCATACAATGAGCAGTTCTTC. Its translation is CASSQEWLAGGLPYNEQFF.

The V gene is TRBV29-1, the J gene TRBJ2-5, with D uncertain. CDR3 length: 12 amino acids. CDR1 is SQVTM, CDR2 ANQGSEA, per germline. Trimming stripped 1 base from V and 9 bases from J, with 12 bases between. This chain's CDR3 is CSVEGGTESQYF. CDR3 in DNA: TGCAGCGTTGAAGGGGGAACCGAGTCCCAGTACTTC.

This clonotype was counted between two and nine times. V gene TRBV5-1 combines with J gene TRBJ2-1, with D uncertain. Per the germline V gene, CDR1 is SGHRS and CDR2 is YFSETQ. The CDR3 length is 14 residues. V was pared by 1 base and J by 2 bases, with 7 bases between. The CDR3 protein is CASSLSYPYNEQFF. The CDR3, as DNA: TGCGCCAGCAGCTTGTCCTATCCCTACAATGAGCAGTTCTTC.

This clonotype was found many times. This chain links TRBV20-1 with TRBJ2-3; D not certain. The CDR3 has 14 amino acids. Looked up from germline, CDR1 is DFQATT and CDR2 is SNEGSKA (reference sequence). The V and J ends lost 5 bases and 2 bases respectively, with 14 bases between them. The CDR3 sequence: CSASPSLNTDTQYF. The CDR3 region has the DNA TGCAGTGCTTCCCCCTCCCTTAACACAGATACGCAGTATTTT.

This clonotype turned up a few times. The rearrangement uses TRBV7-9 and TRBJ2-2, with D maybe TRBD1 (5 bases). CDR1 is SEHNR and CDR2 is FQNEAQ in the germline V gene (reference sequence). V was shortened by 6 bases and J by 1 base, with 18 bases between the two germline ends. The CDR3 length is 17 residues. CDR3 loop: CASRNSIRQLNTGELFF. The CDR3 nucleotides read TGTGCCAGCAGAAATAGCATCCGACAGTTGAACACCGGGGAGCTGTTTTTT. The full variable domain, completed using reference TRBV7-9 and TRBJ2-2, is DTGVSQNPRHKITKRGQNVTFRCDPISEHNRLYWYRQTLGQGPEFLTYFQNEAQLEKSRLLSDRFSAERPKGSFSTLEIQRTEQGDSAMYLCASRNSIRQLNTGELFFGEGSRLTVL.

This clonotype showed up just a few times. The chain carries TRBV20-1 and TRBJ2-7, with no clear D. The CDR3 loop spans 17 amino acids. V shed 3 bases and J shed 3 bases, with 24 bases lying between them. Germline CDR1 and CDR2: DFQATT and SNEGSKA (reference sequence). The CDR3 nucleotides read TGCAGTGCTAGGTCCCATAGGGCGGTACTCCTACACTACGAGCAGTACTTC. It specifies CSARSHRAVLLHYEQYF.

This clonotype appeared many times. The chain uses TRBV24-1 and TRBJ2-1, with D hard to call. CDR1 and CDR2 (germline): KGHDR, SFDVKD. V gave up 8 bases and J gave up 7 bases, with 14 bases separating them. This CDR3 is built from 13 residues. The DNA of the CDR3 is TGTGCCACCAATGACCCAGTCGGGAATGAGCAGTTCTTC. Protein: CATNDPVGNEQFF.

This clonotype occurred a few times. This sequence joins TRBV20-1 and TRBJ2-5; 9 positions agree with TRBD2. This CDR3 region has 14 residues. V lost 2 bases and J lost 12; bases outside the gene matches: 13. CDR1 and CDR2 from the germline V gene are DFQATT and SNEGSKA (reference sequence). The CDR3 sequence is CSARLGIAGVLEYF. The DNA for the CDR3 is TGCAGTGCTAGATTAGGGATAGCGGGGGTTCTGGAGTACTTC.

This clonotype was observed a few times. The chain joins TRBV18 to TRBJ2-1; maybe TRBD1 (6 bases). Germline V CDR1 and CDR2: KGHSH, LQKENI. This CDR3 is 11 amino acids long. V shed 4 bases and J shed 11 bases, with 9 bases lying between them. CDR3 bases: TGTGCCAGCTCACTTGGACAGCAGCAGTTCTTC. Its protein is CASSLGQQQFF.

The chain joins TRBV5-5 to TRBJ2-7; unclear D gene. Germline CDR1 reads SGHKS; CDR2 reads YYEKEE (reference sequence). The CDR3 consists of 15 residues. Trimming took off 4 bases at V and 1 base at J, with 15 bases between the two ends. The CDR3 spells CASSTRGPQSYEQYF. CDR3 coding DNA: TGTGCCAGCAGCACCCGTGGGCCCCAATCCTACGAGCAGTACTTC. The whole variable domain, remainder taken from reference TRBV5-5 and TRBJ2-7, is DAGVTQSPTHLIKTRGQQVTLRCSPISGHKSVSWYQQVLGQGPQFIFQYYEKEERGRGNFPDRFSARQFPNYSSELNVNALLLGDSALYLCASSTRGPQSYEQYFGPGTRLTVT.

This clonotype has more than one count but fewer than ten. This chain links TRBV7-9 with TRBJ2-7; no clear D gene. The CDR3 is made up of 14 amino acids. Germline CDR1 is SEHNR and CDR2 is FQNEAQ (reference sequence). Trimming stripped 1 base from V and 2 bases from J, with 9 bases between. The CDR3 protein is CASSLDTRAYEQYF. CDR3 sequence (DNA): TGTGCCAGCAGCTTAGATACCCGGGCCTACGAGCAGTACTTC.

This clonotype was counted between two and nine times. The rearrangement links TRBV4-1 to TRBJ2-3; 13 bases fit TRBD2. The CDR3 has 15 amino acids. Unmatched junction bases numbered 6, after V lost 4 bases and J lost 8 bases. Germline V CDR1 and CDR2: MGHRA, YSYEKL. The CDR3 reads CASSPTSGGSGTQYF. The CDR3 bases are TGCGCCAGCAGCCCGACTAGCGGGGGGTCCGGTACGCAGTATTTT.

The chain combines TRBV19 with TRBJ2-1, with a possible D match to TRBD2 (6 bases). The CDR3 loop spans 17 amino acids. Deletions cut 5 bases from V and 1 base from J, with 18 bases between. The V gene's germline CDR1 is LNHDA and CDR2 SQIVND (reference sequence). The DNA of the CDR3 is TGTGCCAGTAGTCTACCCTCCGGGACTTATTCCTACAATGAGCAGTTCTTC. This codes for CASSLPSGTYSYNEQFF.

Only a few counts were recorded for this clonotype. The chain recombines TRBV20-1 with TRBJ2-7, with D perhaps matching TRBD2 (7 bases). CDR1 is DFQATT, CDR2 SNEGSKA, per germline (reference sequence). V was trimmed by 0 bases and J by 2 bases, leaving 11 bases between them. This CDR3 is built from 14 residues. This CDR3 is CSARDGGLAYEQYF. The CDR3 DNA follows: TGCAGTGCTAGAGACGGGGGGCTCGCCTACGAGCAGTACTTC.

This clonotype was detected a few times. The chain has TRBV24-1 and TRBJ2-2, with 9 bases lining up with TRBD2. This CDR3 is built from 16 residues. The V gene end was trimmed by 1 base and the J gene end by 5 bases; junction bases not matched to a gene: 4. Germline V lookup: CDR1 KGHDR, CDR2 SFDVKD. CDR3 sequence reads: CATSDLAGGLTGELFF. CDR3 in DNA: TGTGCCACCAGTGATTTAGCGGGGGGTCTGACCGGGGAGCTGTTTTTT.